The 27 T cell receptor beta chains in this list originate from one sample, sequenced in a study of T cell clones after liver transplantation. Profiled with immunoSEQ multiplex PCR; TCRdb holds only in-frame clones, not every one. The table has more than 75,000 clones, about 82% seen once. Sample: CD4+ T cells from blood, taken 45 to 46 months after liver transplant. The receptors originated from a human patient who received a liver transplant. Some T cells may possibly be graft donor cells.

V and J are TRBV4-1 and TRBJ2-7; D may be TRBD2 (6 bases). Germline-derived CDR1 and CDR2 are MGHRA and YSYEKL. The CDR3 sequence is 15 residues long. Trimming left V 10 bases short and J 0 bases short, with 19 bases between. The CDR3 here is CATSLLDGGSYEQYF. CDR3 nucleotide sequence: TGCGCCACCTCCCTACTCGACGGGGGCTCCTACGAGCAGTACTTC.

This chain links TRBV28 with TRBJ2-2; D might be TRBD1 (6 bases). CDR1 and CDR2 from the germline V gene are MDHEN and SYDVKM. CDR3 size: 16 residues. Trimming cost V 10 bases and J 0 bases, with 18 bases left between them. CDR3 residues: CATIRTGTPNTGELFF. CDR3 in DNA: TGTGCCACCATAAGGACCGGGACACCGAACACCGGGGAGCTGTTTTTT.

This chain joins TRBV4-3 and TRBJ2-1, with a possible D match to TRBD2 (5 bases). The CDR3 totals 15 residues. V was shortened by 3 bases and J by 0 bases, with 9 bases between the two germline ends. Germline lookup yields CDR1 LGHNA and CDR2 YSLEER. In nucleotides, the CDR3 is TGCGCCAGCAGCCAGACTACCTCCTCCTACAATGAGCAGTTCTTC. This sequence encodes CASSQTTSSYNEQFF.

The chain links TRBV5-1 to TRBJ2-3; 10 bases line up with TRBD2. V lost 6 bases and J lost 4; bases outside the gene matches: 8. The CDR3 is 15 amino acids. Germline V gene lookup returns CDR1 SGHRS and CDR2 YFSETQ. In nucleotides, the CDR3 is TGCGCCAGCACCCTAGCGGGAGTCATGTCAGATACGCAGTATTTT. Translating gives CASTLAGVMSDTQYF.

The chain has TRBV7-2 and TRBJ1-5; possibly TRBD1 for D (5 bases). CDR1 and CDR2 (germline): SGHTA, FQGNSA. Trimming took 5 bases from V and 5 from J, leaving 16 bases between them. The CDR3 spans 15 residues. This CDR3 reads CASSLYGGNHQPQHF. The CDR3 region has the DNA TGTGCCAGCAGCCTATATGGGGGGAACCATCAGCCCCAGCATTTT.

The chain joins TRBV5-4 to TRBJ2-1; 16 bases agree with TRBD2. V lost 3 bases, J lost 4 bases, and 7 bases stayed unmatched. Germline CDR1 SGHNT, CDR2 YYREEE (reference sequence). The CDR3 totals 18 residues. Here the CDR3 DNA reads TGTGCCAGCAGCTCCGGGACTAGCGGGAGGGCCAAGTACAATGAGCAGTTCTTC. Its translation is CASSSGTSGRAKYNEQFF.

This chain links TRBV11-2 with TRBJ2-7, with D uncertain. The CDR3 spans 14 residues. Germline loops: CDR1 SGHAT, CDR2 FQNNGV. The V gene lost 5 bases and the J gene lost 4 bases, with 15 bases spanning the gap. The CDR3 DNA reads TGTGCCAGCAGCATACCAGCCCTTAGTTACGAGCAGTACTTC. This encodes CASSIPALSYEQYF.

J is TRBJ2-5 and V is TRBV14; 10 bases line up with TRBD2. The CDR3 loop spans 16 amino acids. Germline loops: CDR1 SGHDN, CDR2 FVKESK. J gave up 4 bases and V 4 bases, and 9 bases lay outside the gene matches. CDR3 sequence reads: CASSRGTIAGGETQYF. In DNA form, the CDR3 reads TGTGCCAGCAGCCGAGGGACAATAGCGGGAGGAGAGACCCAGTACTTC.

This chain links TRBV11-3 with TRBJ2-1; 8 bases align to TRBD2. The CDR3 length is 17 residues. V dropped 1 base and J dropped 3; count of bases not matched to a gene: 8. Per the germline V gene, CDR1 is SGHNT and CDR2 is YENEEA. CDR3 region: CASSLAASGSFYNEQFF. The CDR3, as DNA: TGTGCCAGCAGCTTAGCGGCTAGCGGGTCCTTCTACAATGAGCAGTTCTTC.

The genes are TRBV21-1 and TRBJ1-2. TRBV21-1 corresponds to a pseudogene. The CDR3 extends over 14 amino acids. CDR3 sequence (DNA): TGTGCCAGCAGCAGCCAGGGAGAGGACTATGGCTACACCTTC. It encodes CASSSQGEDYGYTF.

The chain is built from TRBV12-5 and TRBJ1-2; D may be TRBD1 (5 bases). V lost 1 base and J 4 bases, leaving 13 bases between the germline ends. The CDR3 length is 15 residues. CDR1 and CDR2 (germline): LGHNT, FRNRAP. The CDR3 spells CASGLDGGRPYGYTF. The CDR3 coding sequence is TGTGCTAGTGGTTTGGACGGGGGACGGCCCTATGGCTACACCTTC.

The rearrangement uses TRBV5-1 and TRBJ2-3; 7 nucleotides match TRBD2. The trim removed 4 bases at V and 0 bases at J, leaving 11 bases unmatched. The length of the CDR3 is 17 residues. Germline V lookup: CDR1 SGHRS, CDR2 YFSETQ. The CDR3: CASSRGSGTLSTDTQYF. CDR3 bases: TGCGCCAGCAGCCGGGGGAGCGGGACCCTGAGCACAGATACGCAGTATTTT.

The V and J genes are TRBV4-3 and TRBJ1-2; D call uncertain. Trimming shortened V by 1 base and J by 4 bases, and 7 bases separated the two germline ends. Germline values: CDR1 LGHNA, CDR2 YSLEER. This CDR3 comprises 13 residues. The CDR3 nucleotides read TGCGCCAGCAGCCAAGGGGAACTCTATGGCTACACCTTC. Translated: CASSQGELYGYTF.

The chain is built from TRBV5-4 and TRBJ2-1; D assignment may be TRBD1 or TRBD2 (5 bases each). The CDR3 runs to 14 residues. The V gene's germline CDR1 is SGHNT and CDR2 YYREEE (reference sequence). V gave up 3 bases and J gave up 4 bases, with 11 bases separating them. The CDR3 bases are TGTGCCAGCAGCTGGGGGACGAGTTACAATGAGCAGTTCTTC. This translates into CASSWGTSYNEQFF.

This chain connects TRBV15 to TRBJ1-1; 7 bases are shared with TRBD1. CDR3 size: 14 residues. The junction had 4 bases not matched to a gene; V was cut back by 4 bases and J by 2 bases. Germline V CDR1 and CDR2: LNHNV, YYDKDF (reference sequence). The CDR3 spells CATSTRQGNTEAFF. CDR3 nucleotide sequence: TGTGCCACCAGCACCCGACAGGGAAACACTGAAGCTTTCTTT.

The V gene is TRBV30, the J gene TRBJ2-1; 7 nucleotides agree with TRBD2. Per germline, CDR1 GTSNPN and CDR2 SVGIG (reference sequence). This CDR3 contains 19 residues. Trimming at V came to 3 bases and at J to 3 bases, leaving 20 bases not matched to a gene. CDR3: CAWRSLLAAGFKGYNEQFF. As DNA, the CDR3 is TGTGCCTGGAGAAGCTTGCTAGCGGCTGGATTTAAAGGCTACAATGAGCAGTTCTTC.

The V gene is TRBV14, the J gene TRBJ2-5; 9 nucleotides match TRBD1. V was pared by 2 bases and J by 2 bases, with 3 bases of the junction left unmatched. The germline gives CDR1 SGHDN, CDR2 FVKESK. The CDR3 is 15 residues long. In DNA, the CDR3 is TGTGCCAGCAGCCAACGGGACAGGGTTCAAGAGACCCAGTACTTC. This gives the protein CASSQRDRVQETQYF. Full variable domain (remainder filled in from reference TRBV14 and TRBJ2-5): EAGVTQFPSHSVIEKGQTVTLRCDPISGHDNLYWYRRVMGKEIKFLLHFVKESKQDESGMPNNRFLAERTGGTYSTLKVQPAELEDSGVYFCASSQRDRVQETQYFGPGTRLLVL.

This chain joins TRBV7-6 and TRBJ2-1; D is uncertain. V lost 5 bases and J 10 bases, leaving 3 bases between the germline ends. The CDR3 runs 9 residues. Germline-derived CDR1 and CDR2 are SGHVS and FNYEAQ. The CDR3 loop is CASSPEQFF. The CDR3 DNA reads TGTGCCAGCAGCCCCGAGCAGTTCTTC.

The chain combines TRBV28 with TRBJ2-3; no clear D gene. CDR3 length: 14 amino acids. CDR1 MDHEN and CDR2 SYDVKM come from the germline V gene. V was shortened by 6 bases and J by 2 bases, with 12 bases between the two germline ends. The CDR3 loop reads CASSSPPYTDTQYF. Written as DNA, the CDR3 is TGTGCCAGCAGCTCGCCCCCTTACACAGATACGCAGTATTTT. The full variable domain, with the rest looked up from reference TRBV28 and TRBJ2-3, is DVKVTQSSRYLVKRTGEKVFLECVQDMDHENMFWYRQDPGLGLRLIYFSYDVKMKEKGDIPEGYSVSREKKERFSLILESASTNQTSMYLCASSSPPYTDTQYFGPGTRLTVL.

The chain has TRBV4-2 and TRBJ2-5, with D maybe TRBD2 (6 bases). The CDR3 runs to 13 residues. V gave up 1 base and J gave up 3 bases, with 6 bases separating them. The V gene's germline CDR1 is LGHNA and CDR2 YNFKEQ. As DNA, the CDR3 is TGTGCCAGCAGCCAAGGACTAGAAGAGACCCAGTACTTC. Translated: CASSQGLEETQYF.

CDR3 residues: CASSVGGTWTADYEQYF. The CDR3 nucleotides are TGTGCCAGCAGTGTAGGGGGAACCTGGACAGCAGACTACGAGCAGTACTTC. V gene TRBV2 combines with J gene TRBJ2-7; a weak D match, TRBD1 (6 bases). V was pared by 4 bases and J by 3 bases, with 22 bases between. The CDR3 sequence is 17 residues long. CDR1 and CDR2 (germline): SNHLY, FYNNEI.

The chain carries TRBV19 and TRBJ1-2; 9 bases fit TRBD1. The CDR3 sequence is 14 residues long. Germline CDR1 and CDR2: LNHDA and SQIVND (reference sequence). V was clipped by 4 bases and J by 8 bases; unmatched bases: 8. CDR3 sequence reads: CASSTPRTGEGYTF. The CDR3 bases are TGTGCCAGTAGTACGCCTCGGACAGGGGAAGGCTACACCTTC.

The genes are TRBV4-1 and TRBJ2-1, with D possibly being TRBD2 (6 bases). Trimming took 5 bases from V and 4 from J, leaving 15 bases between them. CDR1 is MGHRA, CDR2 YSYEKL, per germline. The CDR3 is 15 amino acids. Here the CDR3 DNA reads TGCGCCAGCAGCAGGGGAGGCCTCCTTTACAATGAGCAGTTCTTC. Its translation: CASSRGGLLYNEQFF.

This chain connects TRBV13 to TRBJ2-3; 8 nucleotides match TRBD1. This CDR3 has 14 residues. The ends lost 0 bases at V and 8 bases at J; junction bases unmatched: 4. Per germline, CDR1 PRHDT and CDR2 FYEKMQ (reference sequence). The CDR3 sequence is CASSLGQGAPTQYF. DNA of the CDR3: TGTGCCAGCAGCTTAGGGCAGGGGGCACCTACGCAGTATTTT.

This chain connects TRBV18 to TRBJ2-7; 7 bases match TRBD1. The length of the CDR3 is 14 residues. Germline V lookup: CDR1 KGHSH, CDR2 LQKENI. V lost 4 bases to trimming and J lost 1 base; unmatched junction nucleotides: 4. CDR3 in amino acids: CASSRRDRSYEQYF. The CDR3 DNA follows: TGTGCCAGCTCACGCCGGGACAGATCCTACGAGCAGTACTTC.

The chain links TRBV19 to TRBJ1-5; the D gene is possibly TRBD1 (6 bases). This CDR3 has 14 amino acids. Germline CDR1 and CDR2: LNHDA and SQIVND (reference sequence). Trimming pared 10 bases from V and 2 bases from J, leaving 15 bases between. This chain's CDR3 is CATKGGHRNQPQHF. The CDR3 DNA reads TGTGCCACCAAAGGGGGGCATCGCAATCAGCCCCAGCATTTT.

DNA of the CDR3: TGTGCCAGCTCACCGACAGGGAATCCTACCGGGGAGCTGTTTTTT. As protein: CASSPTGNPTGELFF. The chain carries TRBV18 and TRBJ2-2; TRBD1 matches at 7 bases. V was clipped by 3 bases and J by 5 bases; unmatched bases: 6. The length of the CDR3 is 15 residues. Germline V gene lookup returns CDR1 KGHSH and CDR2 LQKENI.